This TCR beta chain was obtained from a study of T cells after somatic rescue of genetic block. Germline V gene sequence: CDR1 SGHTA, CDR2 FQGNSA. The V gene end was trimmed by 1 base and the J gene end by 15 bases; junction bases not matched to a gene: 6. The CDR3 consists of 12 residues. Repertoires were generated with immunoSEQ multiplex PCR, while TCRdb's copy carries only in-frame clones and drops some. Of approximately 88,000 clones in the sample, approximately 90% were seen once. The sample taken for sequencing was peripheral blood mononuclear cells (PBMCs). V gene TRBV7-2 combines with J gene TRBJ2-1; 7 nucleotides match TRBD2. The TCR sequence derives from a woman between 18 and 30 years old. CDR3 DNA sequence: TGTGCCAGCAGCTTAGGCGGACTAGGCTCGTTCTTC. It yields the protein CASSLGGLGSFF.